This TCR beta chain was sequenced for a study of naive and memory T cell subsets. There are 15 residues in the CDR3. The J segment lost 5 bases and the V segment lost 8 bases, leaving 14 bases of the junction unmatched. Germline V CDR1 and CDR2: LNHDA, SQIVND (reference sequence). With regard to this clonotype: Its target is unknown.

Both TRBC1 and TRBC2 were covered by a beta constant-region primer of two equimolar oligonucleotides. TCRdb re-called the UMI-ligation and nested PCR reads through MiXCR, storing one row per CDR3 protein. Altogether about 150,000 distinct CDR3 sequences are present, approximately 15% being singletons, with the ten largest covering just over 0.14%. CD4+ T cell IFNgamma after overnight CMV lysate exposure gave donor CMV status. Study observations and caveats: Diversity fell and Gini index rose from naive through CM, EM, EMRA.

Sequencing was carried out using naive CD4+ T cells from blood. V usage is TRBV19 and J usage is TRBJ1-1; the match to TRBD1 covers 7 bases. The source is a human donor in good health. The CDR3 DNA is TGTGCCAGTGAAGACGGGAGAGGGGGCAGAACTGAAGCTTTCTTT. It yields the protein CASEDGRGGRTEAFF.